A single sample gave rise to the 2 T cell receptor beta chains below, sequenced in a study of blood T cell repertoires in COVID-19. Sequencing used immunoSEQ multiplex PCR; TCRdb keeps in-frame clones, though not all of them. The sample carries about 360,000 clones, more than 75% recorded once. Specimen: peripheral blood. Receptors originate from a human donor in a cohort sampled during active COVID-19.

This sequence joins TRBV6-1 and TRBJ2-4, with 10 bases that match TRBD1. Germline CDR1 is MNHNS and CDR2 is SASEGT. The CDR3 totals 17 residues. J lost 3 bases, V lost 4 bases, and 9 bases had no gene match. CDR3 DNA sequence: TGTGCCAGCAGTGCACCAGGACAGGGGGAAGGCAAAAACATTCAGTACTTC. Residues: CASSAPGQGEGKNIQYF.

The chain has TRBV28 and TRBJ2-2, with 12 bases matching TRBD2. The CDR3 sequence is 16 residues long. The J segment lost 4 bases and the V segment lost 8 bases, leaving 8 bases of the junction unmatched. The germline gives CDR1 MDHEN, CDR2 SYDVKM. The CDR3 nucleotides read TGTGCCAGCCGGACTAGCGGGATCGTGGGCACCGGGGAGCTGTTTTTT. Translation gives CASRTSGIVGTGELFF. Together with reference TRBV28 and TRBJ2-2, the CDR3 gives the full variable domain: DVKVTQSSRYLVKRTGEKVFLECVQDMDHENMFWYRQDPGLGLRLIYFSYDVKMKEKGDIPEGYSVSREKKERFSLILESASTNQTSMYLCASRTSGIVGTGELFFGEGSRLTVL.